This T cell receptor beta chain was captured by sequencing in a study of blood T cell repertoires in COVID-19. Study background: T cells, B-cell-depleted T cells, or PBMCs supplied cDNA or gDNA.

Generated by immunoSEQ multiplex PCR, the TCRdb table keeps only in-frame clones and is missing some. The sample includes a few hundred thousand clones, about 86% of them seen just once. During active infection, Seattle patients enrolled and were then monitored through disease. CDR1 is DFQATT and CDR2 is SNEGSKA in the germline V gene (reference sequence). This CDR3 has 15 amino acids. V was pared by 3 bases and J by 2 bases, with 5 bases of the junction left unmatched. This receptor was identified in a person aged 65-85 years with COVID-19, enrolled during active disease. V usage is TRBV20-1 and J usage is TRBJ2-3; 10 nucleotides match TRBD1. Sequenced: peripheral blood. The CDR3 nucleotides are TGCAGTGCTAGTGGGGGACAGGGGTTCACAGATACGCAGTATTTT. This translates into CSASGGQGFTDTQYF.